This T cell receptor (beta chain) was recorded in a study of T cells in Graves' hyperthyroidism and ophthalmopathy. Authors of the study amplified TCR beta CDR3 regions from RNA transcripts. The HTBI set primed first-round TCR CDR3 RT-PCR. TCRdb re-called the multiplex PCR reads through MiXCR, storing one row per CDR3 protein. The sample records more than 500,000 distinct CDR3 sequences, 15% to 20% being singletons. This clonotype has ten or more counts. This CDR3 comprises 13 residues. From germline, CDR1 is DFQATT and CDR2 SNEGSKA (reference sequence). V dropped 6 bases and J dropped 4; count of bases not matched to a gene: 7.

The specimen was blood. The chain combines TRBV20-1 with TRBJ2-3; the match to TRBD1 covers 7 bases. The TCR comes from a woman aged 25 to 39 with Graves' ophthalmopathy. The CDR3 sequence: CSAFDRVADTQYF. CDR3 coding DNA: TGCAGTGCCTTCGACAGGGTGGCAGATACGCAGTATTTT.